One sample yielded the 25 T cell receptor beta chains listed below, sequenced in a study of molecular identifiers for immune sequencing clone quantification. Each CDR3 protein is one row after TCRdb ran MiXCR on the PCR reads. This repertoire shows more than 50,000 distinct CDR3 sequences, approximately 18% found once; its top ten account for about 1.5%. Material for sequencing was naive CD8+ T cells from blood, with Jurkat cell RNA spiked in. Subset described: FACS-sorted CD8+CD4-CCR7+CD45RA+ naive T cells. The receptors were gathered from a human donor in good health. Some libraries in this study had Jurkat cell RNA spiked in.

This clonotype was recorded at least ten times. V and J are TRBV11-2 and TRBJ2-2, with 13 bases that match TRBD2. Germline values: CDR1 SGHAT, CDR2 FQNNGV. The J segment lost 6 bases and the V segment lost 0 bases, leaving 4 bases of the junction unmatched. The length of the CDR3 is 17 residues. CDR3 residues: CASSLDGLAGAPGELFF. In DNA, the CDR3 is TGTGCCAGCAGCTTAGATGGACTAGCGGGGGCCCCCGGGGAGCTGTTTTTT.

This clonotype has ten or more counts. The rearrangement joins TRBV6-1 to TRBJ2-7, with D unclear. Germline values: CDR1 MNHNS, CDR2 SASEGT. V gave up 0 bases and J gave up 5 bases, with 8 bases separating them. The CDR3 is 13 amino acids. The CDR3 sequence is CASSEARADEQYF. The CDR3 nucleotides read TGTGCCAGCAGTGAAGCACGGGCGGACGAGCAGTACTTC.

The chain links TRBV28 to TRBJ2-4; 7 nucleotides match TRBD2. V shed 7 bases, J shed 15 bases, and the junction held 9 bases outside the gene matches. The V gene's germline CDR1 is MDHEN and CDR2 SYDVKM. This CDR3 has 11 residues. The CDR3 here is CASNPGGTWYF. The CDR3 DNA follows: TGTGCCAGCAACCCGGGGGGAACGTGGTACTTC.

Many counts were recorded for this clonotype. The chain couples TRBV5-5 to TRBJ1-4, with D uncertain. Germline CDR1 is SGHKS and CDR2 is YYEKEE (reference sequence). The CDR3 covers 18 residues. V was shortened by 4 bases and J by 3 bases, with 22 bases between the two germline ends. In DNA, the CDR3 is TGTGCCAGCAGCGTCTCCCCGGGTCCAAAGCAGGCTAATGAAAAACTGTTTTTT. Its translation: CASSVSPGPKQANEKLFF.

Remarks on this clonotype: It may be a read error: a sequence one base away is much more abundant. The chain links TRBV15 to TRBJ1-1, with D possibly matching TRBD1 (5 bases). The CDR3 runs to 12 residues. The V gene's germline CDR1 is LNHNV and CDR2 YYDKDF (reference sequence). DNA of the CDR3: TGTGCCACCAACAGAGGGACGGCAGAAGCTTTCTTT. Its protein product is CATNRGTAEAFF.

This clonotype was found once. A much larger clone differs from this one at a single base, so this may be a read error. The chain couples TRBV7-9 to TRBJ1-1; the D is unclear. The CDR3 loop spans 11 amino acids. V was shortened by 6 bases and J by 8 bases, with 10 bases between the two germline ends. Looked up from germline, CDR1 is SEHNR and CDR2 is FQNEAQ (reference sequence). CDR3 nucleotides: TGTGCCAGCAGTCGGTACAGAGAAGCTTTCTTT. Its translation: CASSRYREAFF.

On this clonotype itself: One junction end does not reproduce the germline sequence, and a read error may be involved. V and J are TRBV19 and TRBJ2-3; no clear D gene. Germline CDR1 is LNHDA and CDR2 is SQIVND (reference sequence). This CDR3 contains 14 residues. CDR3 region: CAGSILAGTDTQYF. In nucleotides, the CDR3 is TGTGCCGGTAGTATCCTTGCGGGCACAGATACGCAGTATTTT.

This clonotype was counted many times. This sequence joins TRBV4-2 and TRBJ2-5; D call uncertain. The CDR3 is 17 amino acids. Trimming shortened V by 0 bases and J by 2 bases, and 16 bases separated the two germline ends. Germline assignment: CDR1 LGHNA and CDR2 YNFKEQ. The DNA for the CDR3 is TGTGCCAGCAGCCAAGATTGGTTAGTGGGTATTCAAGAGACCCAGTACTTC. It is translated as CASSQDWLVGIQETQYF.

A few counts support this clonotype. The chain is built from TRBV27 and TRBJ2-1; 9 bases are shared with TRBD1. V trimming: 7 bases; J trimming: 8 bases; junction bases outside the gene matches: 12. The CDR3 runs 15 residues. Germline V CDR1 and CDR2: MNHEY, SMNVEV (reference sequence). CDR3 region: CASNPITGGRDEQFF. In DNA form, the CDR3 reads TGTGCCAGCAATCCGATTACAGGGGGCCGGGATGAGCAGTTCTTC.

This clonotype appeared a few times. The CDR3 reads CASSSGTGVNSPLHF. CDR3 nucleotide sequence: TGTGCCAGCAGTTCCGGGACAGGGGTTAATTCACCCCTCCACTTT. The chain joins TRBV27 to TRBJ1-6; 10 bases agree with TRBD1. The V gene end was trimmed by 4 bases and the J gene end by 6 bases; junction bases not matched to a gene: 3. The CDR3 has 15 residues. The V gene's germline CDR1 is MNHEY and CDR2 SMNVEV (reference sequence).

Many counts were recorded for this clonotype. This chain uses TRBV10-3 with TRBJ2-3, with D possibly matching TRBD2 (5 bases). V dropped 3 bases and J dropped 2 bases, with 24 bases sitting between them. This CDR3 has 19 residues. CDR1 and CDR2 from the germline V gene are ENHRY and SYGVKD. CDR3 bases: TGTGCCATCAGTGATCCATGGGCGGGCCTAAGGGAATTCACAGATACGCAGTATTTT. Amino acids: CAISDPWAGLREFTDTQYF.

This clonotype was recorded many times. The chain couples TRBV28 to TRBJ2-7; 11 nucleotides line up with TRBD2. There are 17 residues in the CDR3. CDR1 is MDHEN and CDR2 is SYDVKM in the germline V gene. V was pared by 4 bases and J by 6 bases, with 14 bases of the junction left unmatched. The CDR3 spells CASSSPYIAGGPGEQYF. The CDR3 nucleotides are TGTGCCAGCAGTTCCCCTTATATAGCGGGAGGGCCAGGCGAGCAGTACTTC.

The gene calls are TRBV12-3 or TRBV12-4 and TRBJ2-3; D gene unclear. The CDR3 has 15 residues. V was clipped by 2 bases and J by 2 bases, with 11 bases between them. The CDR3 region is CASSLISASTDTQYF. CDR3 bases: TGTGCCAGCAGTTTAATCTCGGCTTCCACAGATACGCAGTATTTT.

The sample holds a few counts of this clonotype. DNA of the CDR3: TGTGCCAGCAGGGAGGCAGGGGGTGAAAAACTGTTTTTT. Translation gives CASREAGGEKLFF. V usage is TRBV6-1 and J usage is TRBJ1-4; 7 bases align to TRBD1. Germline lookup yields CDR1 MNHNS and CDR2 SASEGT. This CDR3 has 13 amino acids. V shed 6 bases, J shed 7 bases, and the junction held 5 bases outside the gene matches.

For this clonotype: A much larger clone lies one base from this, so it may be a read error. Here the CDR3 reads CASAGAAMNTEAFF. CDR3 DNA: TGTGCCAGCGCTGGGGCCGCTATGAACACTGAAGCTTTCTTT. V is TRBV6-5 and J is TRBJ1-1, with TRBD1 as a possible D gene (5 bases). The CDR3 extends over 14 amino acids. The V gene's germline CDR1 is MNHEY and CDR2 SVGAGI. Trimming took off 8 bases at V and 0 bases at J, with 13 bases between the two ends.

This clonotype was seen ten or more times. This chain uses TRBV7-8 with TRBJ2-2; 7 bases are a match to TRBD2. This CDR3 has 14 amino acids. After removal of 11 bases from V and 1 base from J, the junction contained 7 bases not matched to a gene. Looked up from germline, CDR1 is SGHVS and CDR2 is FQNEAQ. DNA of the CDR3: TGTGCCGGCGGCCTAGCGGAGAACACCGGGGAGCTGTTTTTT. It translates to CAGGLAENTGELFF. The full variable domain, its missing parts supplied by reference TRBV7-8 and TRBJ2-2, is GAGVSQSPRYKVAKRGQDVALRCDPISGHVSLFWYQQALGQGPEFLTYFQNEAQLDKSGLPSDRFFAERPEGSVSTLKIQRTQQEDSAVYLCAGGLAENTGELFFGEGSRLTVL.

This clonotype has ten or more counts. The V and J genes are TRBV11-2 and TRBJ2-5; D may be TRBD2 (5 bases). The V gene lost 5 bases and the J gene lost 10 bases, with 20 bases spanning the gap. There are 14 residues in the CDR3. Germline V gene sequence: CDR1 SGHAT, CDR2 FQNNGV. The CDR3 is CASSPEAGRYDQYF. The CDR3 DNA sequence: TGTGCCAGCAGCCCGGAGGCGGGTCGGTATGACCAGTACTTC.

This clonotype was seen a few times. This may be a read error: a much more frequent sequence differs by one nucleotide. The genes are TRBV10-3 and TRBJ2-7; TRBD2 is a possible D gene (6 bases). Germline V lookup: CDR1 ENHRY, CDR2 SYGVKD. This CDR3 has 14 residues. Trimming took 3 bases from V and 6 from J, leaving 15 bases between them. CDR3 protein: CAISDGGGQAEQYF. The CDR3 region has the DNA TGTGCCATCAGTGATGGTGGAGGGCAAGCCGAGCAGTACTTC.

This clonotype was counted between two and nine times. The chain couples TRBV19 to TRBJ2-3; tentatively, D is TRBD1 or TRBD2 (5 bases each). Germline V gene data show CDR1 as LNHDA and CDR2 as SQIVND (reference sequence). The CDR3 is 15 amino acids. V lost 5 bases and J 1 base, leaving 13 bases between the germline ends. The CDR3 is CASSFGTYGTDTQYF. The CDR3 nucleotides are TGTGCCAGTAGTTTCGGGACGTATGGCACAGATACGCAGTATTTT.

Details on this clonotype: An end of the junction differs from the germline gene, which may be a read error. The J gene is TRBJ2-5, the V gene TRBV6-5; D is undetermined. This CDR3 has 13 residues. Germline V CDR1 and CDR2: MNHEY, SVGAGI. CDR3 sequence (DNA): TGTGCCAGCAGATACTATCTCTCGGAGACCCAGTACTTC. Translated: CASRYYLSETQYF.

The gene calls are TRBV24-1 and TRBJ2-3, with TRBD1 matching over 7 bases. The CDR3 totals 13 residues. Germline-derived CDR1 and CDR2 are KGHDR and SFDVKD. The ends lost 10 bases at V and 0 bases at J; junction bases unmatched: 3. CDR3 loop: CATWDSSTDTQYF. The DNA for the CDR3 is TGTGCCACTTGGGACAGTAGCACAGATACGCAGTATTTT.

This clonotype was recorded many times. The chain carries TRBV27 and TRBJ2-7; D remains ambiguous. The CDR3 consists of 13 residues. Per the germline V gene, CDR1 is MNHEY and CDR2 is SMNVEV (reference sequence). Trimming shortened V by 2 bases and J by 3 bases, and 8 bases separated the two germline ends. The CDR3 bases are TGTGCCAGCAGTTTAGGCCCGGGCTACGAGCAGTACTTC. Its translation: CASSLGPGYEQYF.

In this sample, this clonotype turned up many times. The chain has TRBV7-9 and TRBJ2-2; 10 bases match TRBD1. With V trimmed by 4 bases and J by 9 bases, 11 bases remained unmatched. Per the germline V gene, CDR1 is SEHNR and CDR2 is FQNEAQ (reference sequence). CDR3 length: 16 amino acids. The CDR3 DNA reads TGTGCCAGCAGCTGGACGGGACAGGGGAGAAACCGGGAGCTGTTTTTT. Translated, it gives CASSWTGQGRNRELFF.

The J gene is TRBJ2-3, the V gene TRBV6-5; no reliable D call. In germline, CDR1 is MNHEY, CDR2 SVGAGI. V was cut by 0 bases and J by 7 bases, with 8 bases left in between. This CDR3 spans 13 amino acids. The DNA for the CDR3 is TGTGCCAGCAGTTACTCCGGCCTTTATACGCAGTATTTT. Amino acids: CASSYSGLYTQYF.

Turning to this clonotype: No conserved phenylalanine or tryptophan is present at the end of the CDR3, so a read error is the likely explanation. The V gene is TRBV24-1, the J gene TRBJ2-1, with TRBD2 matching over 12 bases. Germline values: CDR1 KGHDR, CDR2 SFDVKD. The CDR3 spans 16 residues. V shed 4 bases, J shed 7 bases, and the junction held 7 bases outside the gene matches. CDR3 DNA sequence: TGTGCCACCAGTGACTGGCTAGCGGGAGGGAGTAATGAGCAGTTCTTG. It codes for CATSDWLAGGSNEQFL.